The present T cell receptor beta chain was sequenced within a study of blood T cell repertoires in COVID-19. Study information: The samples span acute and convalescent COVID-19 from the United States, Italy and Spain. In each case, the material was cDNA or gDNA derived from T cells, B-cell-depleted T cells, or PBMCs.

Source study methods: The assay estimated nucleated cells by amplifying reference gene primers. Generated by immunoSEQ multiplex PCR, the TCRdb table keeps only in-frame clones and is missing some. The DNA was the basis for D and trimming; V, J and clone size are from that table. The table records fewer than 120,000 clones, roughly 87% of them present only once. This CDR3 region has 22 residues. V shed 5 bases, J shed 2 bases, and the junction held 21 bases outside the gene matches. Germline CDR1 reads PRHDT; CDR2 reads FYEKMQ (reference sequence). The chain uses TRBV13 and TRBJ2-3; 14 positions agree with TRBD2. Material: peripheral blood. The clonotype comes from a human donor in a cohort sampled during active COVID-19. As DNA, the CDR3 is TGTGCCAGCAGCCTATTACACCCGGGACTAGCGGGGGCCCGCCTATCCACAGATACGCAGTATTTT. The encoded protein is CASSLLHPGLAGARLSTDTQYF.